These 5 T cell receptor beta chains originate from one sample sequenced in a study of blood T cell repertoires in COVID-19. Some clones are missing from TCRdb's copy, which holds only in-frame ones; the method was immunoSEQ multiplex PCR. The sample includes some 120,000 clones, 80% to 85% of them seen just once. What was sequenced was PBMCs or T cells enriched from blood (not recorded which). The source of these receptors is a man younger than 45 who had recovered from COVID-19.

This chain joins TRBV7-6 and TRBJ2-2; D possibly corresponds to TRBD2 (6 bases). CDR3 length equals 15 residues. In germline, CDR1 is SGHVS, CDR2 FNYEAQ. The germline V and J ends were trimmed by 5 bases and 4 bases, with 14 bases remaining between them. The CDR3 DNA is TGTGCCAGCAGCCCGGGGGACTTTGGCACCGGGGAGCTGTTTTTT. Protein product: CASSPGDFGTGELFF.

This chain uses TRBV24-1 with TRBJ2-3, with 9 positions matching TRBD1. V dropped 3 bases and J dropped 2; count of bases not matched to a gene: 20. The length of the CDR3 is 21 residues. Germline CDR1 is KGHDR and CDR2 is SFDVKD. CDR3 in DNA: TGTGCCACCAGTGATGCCCCCGGGACAGGGAAACACCAGGGCGACACAGATACGCAGTATTTT. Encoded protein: CATSDAPGTGKHQGDTDTQYF.

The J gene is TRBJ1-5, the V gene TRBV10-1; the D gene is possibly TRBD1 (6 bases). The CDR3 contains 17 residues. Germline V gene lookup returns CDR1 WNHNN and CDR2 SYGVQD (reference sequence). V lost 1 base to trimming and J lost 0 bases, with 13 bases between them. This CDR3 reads CASSEWTEPYSNQPQHF. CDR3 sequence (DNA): TGCGCCAGCAGTGAGTGGACAGAACCCTATAGCAATCAGCCCCAGCATTTT.

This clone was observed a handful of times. This chain's CDR3 is CATSRDLETASNQPQHF. DNA of the CDR3: TGTGCCACCAGCAGAGATCTAGAGACAGCAAGCAATCAGCCCCAGCATTTT. The chain joins TRBV15 to TRBJ1-5; D might be TRBD1 (5 bases). Germline V gives CDR1 LNHNV, CDR2 YYDKDF (reference sequence). V was clipped by 0 bases and J by 1 base, with 13 bases between them. CDR3 length: 17 residues.

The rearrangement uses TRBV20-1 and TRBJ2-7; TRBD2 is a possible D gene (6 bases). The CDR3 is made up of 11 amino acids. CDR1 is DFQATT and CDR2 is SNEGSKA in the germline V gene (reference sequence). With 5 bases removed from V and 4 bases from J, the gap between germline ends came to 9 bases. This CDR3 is CSAGGLYEQYF. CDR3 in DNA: TGCAGTGCTGGGGGACTTTACGAGCAGTACTTC.